A single sample gave rise to the 23 T cell receptor beta chains below, sequenced in a study of T-cell memory formation after mild COVID-19. TCRdb ran MiXCR on the 5' RACE reads and lists one entry per CDR3 protein. The profile covers about 270,000 distinct CDR3 sequences, with roughly 15% appearing a single time and more than 20% taken by the ten largest. Sequencing was performed on PBMCs or a T cell subset sorted from them (not recorded which). Receptors originate from a man aged 18 to 35 who had mild COVID-19 (a few samples of this study predate the infection). Cell type and time point are not known.

This clonotype was found a few times. The chain employs TRBV20-1 and TRBJ1-1; the D gene is possibly TRBD1 (5 bases). The CDR3 contains 15 residues. V lost 5 bases to trimming and J lost 5 bases, with 21 bases between them. Germline V CDR1 and CDR2: DFQATT, SNEGSKA (reference sequence). CDR3 amino acids: CSAPSAGGSRTEAFF. The CDR3 nucleotides are TGCAGTGCTCCCTCAGCTGGGGGATCACGGACTGAAGCTTTCTTT.

The chain employs TRBV10-2 and TRBJ2-3; D perhaps matches TRBD1 (6 bases). The CDR3 has 15 residues. The V gene's germline CDR1 is WSHSY and CDR2 SAAADI. Trimming took off 7 bases at V and 2 bases at J, with 16 bases between the two ends. Here the CDR3 reads CASMTGHHNTDTQYF. The CDR3 DNA reads as TGCGCCAGCATGACAGGACACCATAACACAGATACGCAGTATTTT.

This clonotype showed up many times. J is TRBJ2-7 and V is TRBV27; maybe TRBD1 (6 bases). With 2 bases removed from V and 6 bases from J, the gap between germline ends came to 11 bases. This CDR3 comprises 13 residues. Germline CDR1 reads MNHEY; CDR2 reads SMNVEV (reference sequence). DNA for the CDR3: TGTGCCAGCAGTTTAAATTTCAGGGGCGAGCAGTACTTC. Translated, it gives CASSLNFRGEQYF.

This clonotype was recorded many times. V and J are TRBV28 and TRBJ1-5, with TRBD1 matching 7 bases. Germline values: CDR1 MDHEN, CDR2 SYDVKM. With V trimmed by 6 bases and J by 6 bases, 11 bases remained unmatched. This CDR3 contains 15 residues. The CDR3 here is CASRAGQWPGQPQHF. The CDR3 DNA follows: TGTGCCAGCAGGGCGGGACAGTGGCCCGGTCAGCCCCAGCATTTT.

This clonotype was seen more than once but under ten times. The chain has TRBV12-3 or TRBV12-4 and TRBJ1-1; 7 bases line up with TRBD1. With V trimmed by 6 bases and J by 11 bases, 9 bases remained unmatched. This CDR3 is 12 amino acids long. The CDR3 DNA follows: TGTGCCAGCAGACCGACAGGGAGTGAGGCTTTCTTT. It encodes CASRPTGSEAFF.

The rearrangement links TRBV4-2 to TRBJ1-2; tentatively, D is TRBD1 (5 bases). V lost 2 bases to trimming and J lost 3 bases, with 25 bases between them. The length of the CDR3 is 19 residues. Germline V gives CDR1 LGHNA, CDR2 YNFKEQ. Written as DNA, the CDR3 is TGTGCCAGCAGCCAACAACAGGAACTACTACCCCGTGGGTACTATGGCTACACCTTC. This gives the protein CASSQQQELLPRGYYGYTF.

The chain is built from TRBV18 and TRBJ2-2, with 12 bases that match TRBD2. The germline V gene encodes CDR1 KGHSH and CDR2 LQKENI. The trim removed 3 bases at V and 1 base at J, leaving 3 bases unmatched. The CDR3 loop spans 17 amino acids. For the CDR3, the DNA is TGTGCCAGCTCACCCTCGGGACTAGCGGGGAACACCGGGGAGCTGTTTTTT. Encoded protein: CASSPSGLAGNTGELFF.

Turning to this clonotype: Its ends do not fully match the called genes, so a read error is possible. The chain uses TRBV20-1 and TRBJ2-1, with 9 bases fitting TRBD2. CDR3 length: 15 residues. Per germline, CDR1 DFQATT and CDR2 SNEGSKA (reference sequence). The CDR3 region has the DNA TGCAGTGTTAGAAATCTAGCGGGGAGGTACAATGAGCAGTTCTTC. Protein product: CSVRNLAGRYNEQFF.

The V gene is TRBV7-9, the J gene TRBJ1-1; D is uncertain. V lost 1 base and J lost 11, with 14 bases in between. The CDR3 extends over 13 amino acids. Looked up from germline, CDR1 is SEHNR and CDR2 is FQNEAQ (reference sequence). The CDR3 DNA sequence: TGTGCCAGCAGCTTAGAAGTTGGAGTGAGTGCTTTCTTT. Its protein product is CASSLEVGVSAFF.

The genes are TRBV4-3 and TRBJ1-2, with a weak D call TRBD1 (5 bases). The V and J ends lost 3 bases and 5 bases respectively, with 13 bases between them. This CDR3 spans 14 amino acids. Germline values: CDR1 LGHNA, CDR2 YSLEER. In nucleotides, the CDR3 is TGCGCCAGCAGCCATGACAGATTTCGGTATGGCTACACCTTC. Amino acids: CASSHDRFRYGYTF.

Only a few counts were recorded for this clonotype. This sequence joins TRBV7-8 and TRBJ2-3; the D is unclear. CDR3 length: 13 amino acids. V was trimmed by 4 bases and J by 0 bases, leaving 5 bases between them. Germline V gene data show CDR1 as SGHVS and CDR2 as FQNEAQ. The CDR3 protein is CASSSTSTDTQYF. DNA of the CDR3: TGTGCCAGCAGCTCTACAAGCACAGATACGCAGTATTTT.

This clonotype was detected a few times. The rearrangement joins TRBV20-1 to TRBJ2-7; D possibly corresponds to TRBD1 (6 bases). In germline, CDR1 is DFQATT, CDR2 SNEGSKA (reference sequence). Trimming stripped 5 bases from V and 0 bases from J, with 11 bases between. The CDR3 is 13 residues long. The CDR3 DNA follows: TGCAGTGCTTGGGACACTTTCTCCTACGAGCAGTACTTC. It codes for CSAWDTFSYEQYF.

The J gene is TRBJ2-3, the V gene TRBV10-2; D unclear. This CDR3 is built from 14 residues. The germline V gene has CDR1 WSHSY and CDR2 SAAADI. Trimming took off 6 bases at V and 1 base at J, with 11 bases between the two ends. CDR3 region: CASRGWEGTDTQYF. The CDR3 DNA sequence: TGCGCCAGCAGGGGATGGGAAGGCACAGATACGCAGTATTTT.

This chain connects TRBV30 to TRBJ2-1; TRBD1 or TRBD2 may be the D gene (5 bases each). The CDR3 has 16 residues. Germline V gives CDR1 GTSNPN, CDR2 SVGIG (reference sequence). Trimming stripped 0 bases from V and 0 bases from J, with 12 bases between. As DNA, the CDR3 is TGTGCCTGGAGTGTACGGGGACGCCTCTCCTACAATGAGCAGTTCTTC. This sequence encodes CAWSVRGRLSYNEQFF.

This clonotype came up a few times. The rearrangement joins TRBV18 to TRBJ2-7; tentative D call: TRBD1 (6 bases). With 3 bases removed from V and 3 bases from J, the gap between germline ends came to 9 bases. CDR1 is KGHSH, CDR2 LQKENI, per germline. The CDR3 extends over 13 amino acids. CDR3 sequence: CASSPLQGYEQYF. CDR3 DNA: TGTGCCAGCTCACCTCTACAGGGCTACGAGCAGTACTTC.

This clonotype was seen only a few times. The genes are TRBV4-1 and TRBJ1-5, with TRBD1 identical over 7 bases. The V gene's germline CDR1 is MGHRA and CDR2 YSYEKL. The CDR3 has 17 residues. V gave up 1 base and J gave up 4 bases; unmatched junction bases: 10. The CDR3 bases are TGCGCCAGCAGCCAAGTCGGCAGGGGGGGACGGAATCAGCCCCAGCATTTT. Encoded protein: CASSQVGRGGRNQPQHF.

CDR3 coding DNA: TGTGCCAGCAGCTTGGAGGGACTAGCGGGGACAAGCTCCTACGAGCAGTACTTC. Protein: CASSLEGLAGTSSYEQYF. The V and J genes are TRBV5-4 and TRBJ2-7, with 13 bases aligning to TRBD2. Losses at the gene ends were 0 bases for V and 0 bases for J; bases not matched to a gene: 6. Germline-derived CDR1 and CDR2 are SGHNT and YYREEE (reference sequence). This CDR3 has 18 amino acids.

The gene calls are TRBV5-1 and TRBJ2-5; D is ambiguous. Germline-derived CDR1 and CDR2 are SGHRS and YFSETQ. The V end lost 0 bases, the J end lost 13 bases, and 19 bases lay between the germline ends. The CDR3 is 14 amino acids. The CDR3 loop reads CASSLVDGTAAAYF. In DNA, the CDR3 is TGCGCCAGCAGCTTGGTTGACGGTACTGCTGCAGCGTACTTC.

This clonotype was counted ten times or more. The chain has TRBV4-1 and TRBJ1-5, with D tentatively TRBD1 (5 bases). CDR3 size: 16 residues. In germline, CDR1 is MGHRA, CDR2 YSYEKL. V dropped 3 bases and J dropped 9 bases, with 21 bases sitting between them. The CDR3 DNA reads as TGCGCCAGCAGCCAGATAGATATGGGGCTGGCGGGGCCCCAGCATTTT. Its translation: CASSQIDMGLAGPQHF.

There are a few counts of this clonotype. The chain carries TRBV5-4 and TRBJ2-7, with TRBD1 identical over 10 bases. The CDR3 spans 13 residues. V shed 4 bases and J 6 bases; nucleotides not matched to a gene: 4. Germline V gene sequence: CDR1 SGHNT, CDR2 YYREEE (reference sequence). CDR3 nucleotides: TGTGCCAGCAGCGAGGGACAGGGGTTCGAGCAGTACTTC. This encodes CASSEGQGFEQYF.

V gene TRBV7-2 combines with J gene TRBJ2-1; TRBD2 matches at 9 bases. V was clipped by 1 base and J by 6 bases; unmatched bases: 10. CDR1 is SGHTA, CDR2 FQGNSA, per germline. This CDR3 has 17 amino acids. CDR3 nucleotides: TGTGCCAGCAGCTTAGGGAGTAGGGGACTAGCTGGCAATGAGCAGTTCTTC. This sequence encodes CASSLGSRGLAGNEQFF.

This clonotype was recorded a few times. The chain carries TRBV27 and TRBJ2-7, with D unresolved. The CDR3 totals 13 residues. Germline loops: CDR1 MNHEY, CDR2 SMNVEV (reference sequence). Trimming left V 3 bases short and J 3 bases short, with 9 bases between. Written as DNA, the CDR3 is TGTGCCAGCAGTTTCGGACCGAACTACGAGCAGTACGTC. The encoded protein is CASSFGPNYEQYV.

This clonotype was picked up a small number of times. This chain connects TRBV6-1 to TRBJ1-4, with TRBD1 matching 12 bases. V gave up 3 bases and J gave up 10 bases; unmatched junction bases: 15. Looked up from germline, CDR1 is MNHNS and CDR2 is SASEGT. The CDR3 has 18 amino acids. In nucleotides, the CDR3 is TGTGCCAGCAGTGACCCCGGGACAGGGGGCCCACTTCACTTAAAACTGTTTTTT. Its protein is CASSDPGTGGPLHLKLFF.